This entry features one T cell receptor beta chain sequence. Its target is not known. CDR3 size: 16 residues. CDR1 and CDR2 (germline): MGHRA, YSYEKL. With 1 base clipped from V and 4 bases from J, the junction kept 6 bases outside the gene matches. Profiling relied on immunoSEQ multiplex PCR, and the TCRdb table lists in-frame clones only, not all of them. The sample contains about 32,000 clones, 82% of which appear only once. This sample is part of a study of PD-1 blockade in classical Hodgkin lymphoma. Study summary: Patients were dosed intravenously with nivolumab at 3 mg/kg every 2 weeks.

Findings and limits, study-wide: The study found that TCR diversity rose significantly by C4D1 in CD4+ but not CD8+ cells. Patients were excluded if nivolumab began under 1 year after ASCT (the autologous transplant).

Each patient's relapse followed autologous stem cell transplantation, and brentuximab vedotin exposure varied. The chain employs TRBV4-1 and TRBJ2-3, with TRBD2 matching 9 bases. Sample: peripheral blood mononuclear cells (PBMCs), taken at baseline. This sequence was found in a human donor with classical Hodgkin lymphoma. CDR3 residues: CASSQGPSGNSDTQYF. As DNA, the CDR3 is TGCGCCAGCAGCCAAGGGCCTAGCGGGAACTCAGATACGCAGTATTTT.